The 15 T cell receptor beta chains in this list originate from one sample, sequenced in a study of monozygotic twins with inflammatory bowel disease. TCRdb re-called the 5' RACE reads and gives one entry per CDR3 protein, without DNA. The sample spans about 380,000 distinct CDR3 sequences; the ten largest clones claim approximately 2.8%. The source material was blood. The receptor source for this set is a human donor with ulcerative colitis or Crohn's disease, or a healthy co-twin of an affected twin (not recorded which).

The V gene is TRBV5-1, the J gene TRBJ1-5; TCRdb names TRBD1, which stays unverified in the absence of DNA. Per the germline V gene, CDR1 is SGHRS and CDR2 is YFSETQ. There are 17 residues in the CDR3. CDR3: CASSFTGNGQSYQPQHF.

The rearrangement uses TRBV19 and TRBJ1-3. Germline V gives CDR1 LNHDA, CDR2 SQIVND (reference sequence). CDR3 length: 15 amino acids. The chain's CDR3 is CASSPGDYSGNTIYF.

The V call is TRBV4-3, the J call TRBJ2-2. Germline CDR1 LGHNA, CDR2 YSLEER. The CDR3 is 15 amino acids. The CDR3 loop reads CVSSQDGSNTGELFF.

The rearrangement uses TRBV6-6 and TRBJ2-5; TCRdb's assignment of TRBD1 cannot be checked, as there is no DNA. Germline V gene lookup returns CDR1 MNHNY and CDR2 SVGAGI (reference sequence). The CDR3 spans 12 residues. The CDR3 reads CAGGGLQETQYF.

The chain uses TRBV11-2 and TRBJ2-3; no DNA is available, so the TRBD2 call from TCRdb remains unchecked. Germline CDR1 SGHAT, CDR2 FQNNGV. This CDR3 comprises 19 residues. Here the CDR3 reads CASSLGRELAGAFPDTQYF.

The J gene is TRBJ2-7, the V gene TRBV7-9. This CDR3 is 13 amino acids long. Germline CDR1 SEHNR, CDR2 FQNEAQ (reference sequence). The CDR3 is CASSSFIPSEQYF.

The rearrangement links TRBV11-2 to TRBJ2-1; the TCRdb D gene call, TRBD1, has no DNA to confirm it. Germline CDR1 SGHAT, CDR2 FQNNGV. CDR3 length equals 12 residues. Here the CDR3 reads CATSGGDNEQFF.

The gene calls are TRBV5-6 and TRBJ2-5. The CDR3 extends over 13 amino acids. Germline lookup yields CDR1 SGHDT and CDR2 YYEEEE. CDR3 in amino acids: CASSLKGLETQYF.

CDR3 in amino acids: CASSVQLTGEAFF. The chain uses TRBV19 and TRBJ1-1; TCRdb names TRBD1, which stays unverified in the absence of DNA. The germline gives CDR1 LNHDA, CDR2 SQIVND (reference sequence). CDR3 length: 13 residues.

The chain is built from TRBV5-4 and TRBJ2-3; the D call of TRBD2 rests on TCRdb alone, since no DNA is present to check it. The germline V gene has CDR1 SGHNT and CDR2 YYREEE (reference sequence). This CDR3 has 16 residues. The CDR3 reads CASSRTSGSWGDTQYF.

V is TRBV5-1 and J is TRBJ2-7. The CDR3 has 14 residues. The germline CDR1 and CDR2 sequences are SGHRS and YFSETQ. The CDR3 is CASSLAAGIYEQYF.

The rearrangement links TRBV7-2 to TRBJ1-5. CDR3 length: 14 amino acids. Germline-derived CDR1 and CDR2 are SGHTA and FQGNSA. CDR3: CASSFRDGGQPQHF. Looking up the rest from reference TRBV7-2 and TRBJ1-5 gives the full variable domain: GAGVSQSPSNKVTEKGKDVELRCDPISGHTALYWYRQSLGQGLEFLIYFQGNSAPDKSGLPSDRFSAERTGGSVSTLTIQRTQQEDSAVYLCASSFRDGGQPQHFGDGTRLSIL.

The V and J genes are TRBV4-3 and TRBJ2-7; the D call from TCRdb, TRBD1, cannot be confirmed without DNA. In germline, CDR1 is LGHNA, CDR2 YSLEER. This CDR3 is 13 amino acids long. This chain's CDR3 is CASSLQTGDEQYF.

The rearrangement links TRBV3-1 to TRBJ2-3; without DNA, the TCRdb call of TRBD2 cannot be checked. CDR1 and CDR2 from the germline V gene are LGHDT and YNNKEL (reference sequence). This CDR3 is built from 17 residues. This chain's CDR3 is CASGQATRDYYTDTQYF.

This chain joins TRBV13 and TRBJ2-7; TCRdb indicates TRBD1, and absent DNA this call remains unverified. The CDR3 sequence is 16 residues long. The germline gives CDR1 PRHDT, CDR2 FYEKMQ (reference sequence). The CDR3 loop is CASEAGQTGISYEQYF.